The present T cell receptor (beta chain) was sequenced within a study of T-cell reconstitution after alpha-beta-depleted transplantation in children. V lost 4 bases, J lost 9 bases, and 22 bases lay in between. CDR1 SNHLY and CDR2 FYNNEI come from the germline V gene. This CDR3 is 16 amino acids long. During its preparation, the TCRbeta library received unique molecular identifiers. One entry per CDR3 protein, called by TCRdb with MiXCR from the PCR reads. The sample consists of approximately 590,000 distinct CDR3 sequences, roughly a tenth of them appearing once. The clonotype comes from a human donor who donated a stem cell graft to a child with acute myeloid leukemia. V gene TRBV2 combines with J gene TRBJ2-1; perhaps TRBD1 as D (6 bases). The source material was PBMCs from the stem cell graft donor, sampled from the stem cell graft. The CDR3 nucleotides are TGTGCCAGCAGTGTGGGGACAACCGTCTCGCGCTCTGAGCAGTTCTTC. This encodes CASSVGTTVSRSEQFF. The entire variable domain, with the rest obtained from reference TRBV2 and TRBJ2-1, is as follows: EPEVTQTPSHQVTQMGQEVILRCVPISNHLYFYWYRQILGQKVEFLVSFYNNEISEKSEIFDDQFSVERPDGSNFTLKIRSTKLEDSAMYFCASSVGTTVSRSEQFFGPGTRLTVL.